This TCR beta chain emerged from a study of CD8+ T cells in alopecia areata. Points from the study as a whole: It was lesional scalp, especially alopecia totalis/universalis, that showed higher clonality than normal scalp.

As concerns this clone: The antigen is unknown.

Sequencing used cDNA as its template, made by extracting RNA and reverse transcribing it. Repertoires were generated with immunoSEQ multiplex PCR, while TCRdb's copy carries only in-frame clones and drops some. The sample has roughly 35,000 clones; 55% are singletons. This CDR3 contains 16 residues. Germline CDR1 reads SGHRS; CDR2 reads YFSETQ. The V segment lost 4 bases and the J segment 7 bases; nucleotides outside the gene matches: 7. This TCR was recovered from a human donor with alopecia areata. Sequenced sample: NKG2D-high CD8+ T cells sorted from blood. This chain joins TRBV5-1 and TRBJ2-1; 14 bases are a match to TRBD2. CDR3 bases: TGCGCCAGCAGCCTAGGGACTAGCGGGAGACGGAATGAGCAGTTCTTC. Encoded protein: CASSLGTSGRRNEQFF.